This T cell receptor beta chain is drawn from a study of patients and donors after allogeneic stem cell transplantation. CDR3 length: 15 amino acids. Trimming removed 5 bases from V and 5 bases from J; junction bases left unmatched: 11. The germline CDR1 and CDR2 sequences are SGHTA and FQGNSA. This clonotype was counted between two and nine times. TCRdb re-analysed the RT-PCR reads in MiXCR, keeping a single row per CDR3 protein. Of roughly 880,000 distinct CDR3 sequences listed, around 17% are singletons. The chain uses TRBV7-2 and TRBJ2-5; TRBD2 matches at 7 bases. The receptor was isolated from a human donor who was either an allogeneic HSCT recipient or a stem cell or donor lymphocyte infusion donor (not recorded which). It is not recorded whose cells these are; they may come from a transplant donor. The sequenced material came from blood, either unsorted or a sorted T cell fraction (not recorded which). The CDR3 bases are TGTGCCAGCAGCCACCGGGGCGGGAGCCGGGAGACCCAGTACTTC. Its protein is CASSHRGGSRETQYF.